Shown below are 30 T cell receptor beta chains from a single sample sequenced in a study of beta chain features in type 1 diabetes. General study points: When Type 1 diabetes patients were examined, their TCRB CDR3s proved moderately but significantly shorter in all four CD4+ subsets.

The antigens of these receptors remain unknown. The investigators reverse transcribed all of the isolated RNA, so they sequenced expressed TCRB transcripts. Repertoires were generated with immunoSEQ multiplex PCR, while TCRdb's copy carries only in-frame clones and drops some. The sample has a few hundred thousand clones; about 15% are singletons. Material for sequencing was naive CD4+ T cells from blood. The receptor source for this set is a man in his late teens or twenties with type 1 diabetes.

There are a few counts of this clone. The V call is TRBV18, the J call TRBJ2-7; 7 nucleotides line up with TRBD1. Germline V CDR1 and CDR2: KGHSH, LQKENI. The ends lost 2 bases at V and 4 bases at J; junction bases unmatched: 5. This CDR3 has 14 residues. This chain's CDR3 is CASSPRQGSYEQYF. The CDR3 DNA is TGTGCCAGCTCACCAAGACAGGGATCATACGAGCAGTACTTC. Full variable domain (remainder filled in from reference TRBV18 and TRBJ2-7): NAGVMQNPRHLVRRRGQEARLRCSPMKGHSHVYWYRQLPEEGLKFMVYLQKENIIDESGMPKERFSAEFPKEGPSILRIQQVVRGDSAAYFCASSPRQGSYEQYFGPGTRLTVT.

V and J are TRBV28 and TRBJ2-5; 7 nucleotides line up with TRBD1. Germline V gene sequence: CDR1 MDHEN, CDR2 SYDVKM. The CDR3 length is 14 residues. V lost 8 bases, J lost 2 bases, and 8 bases stayed unmatched. CDR3 coding DNA: TGTGCCAGCCTAGAGGGGACAGTTCAAGAGACCCAGTACTTC. Amino acids: CASLEGTVQETQYF.

The V call is TRBV5-5, the J call TRBJ2-1; TRBD2 matches at 13 bases. Germline V CDR1 and CDR2: SGHKS, YYEKEE (reference sequence). V shed 3 bases and J 14 bases; nucleotides not matched to a gene: 8. The CDR3 has 14 amino acids. Here the CDR3 DNA reads TGTGCCAGCAGCTACACTAGCGGGAGGGCGGGGGAGTTCTTC. Its translation is CASSYTSGRAGEFF.

This clone has more than one count but fewer than ten. In the same sample, other DNA sequences code for this CDR3. The J gene is TRBJ2-5, the V gene TRBV5-6; D remains ambiguous. This CDR3 has 11 amino acids. V was clipped by 4 bases and J by 5 bases, with 6 bases between them. Germline-derived CDR1 and CDR2 are SGHDT and YYEEEE. DNA for the CDR3: TGTGCCAGCAGCCTCTCGGAGACCCAGTACTTC. Translation: CASSLSETQYF.

This clone came up a few times. Other DNA sequences in the sample encode the same CDR3. The chain links TRBV5-1 to TRBJ2-5, with 9 bases lining up with TRBD1. The V gene's germline CDR1 is SGHRS and CDR2 YFSETQ. The CDR3 extends over 14 amino acids. V shed 4 bases and J 2 bases; nucleotides not matched to a gene: 3. The CDR3 nucleotides are TGCGCCAGCAGCGGCGGACAGGGGCAAGAGACCCAGTACTTC. Amino acid sequence: CASSGGQGQETQYF.

This clone was observed a few times. J is TRBJ2-5 and V is TRBV9; 16 bases align to TRBD2. This CDR3 is built from 17 residues. The germline V gene has CDR1 SGDLS and CDR2 YYNGEE. Trimming at V came to 4 bases and at J to 5 bases, leaving 8 bases not matched to a gene. The CDR3 protein is CASSPGTSGGAQETQYF. In nucleotides, the CDR3 is TGTGCCAGCAGCCCCGGGACTAGCGGGGGGGCGCAGGAGACCCAGTACTTC.

V usage is TRBV28 and J usage is TRBJ2-7; the D is unclear. CDR3 length: 18 amino acids. V dropped 4 bases and J dropped 0 bases, with 22 bases sitting between them. Germline CDR1 and CDR2: MDHEN and SYDVKM. CDR3 sequence (DNA): TGTGCCAGCAGTTCAAATTCCTGGGCCAGGAAAAGCTCCTACGAGCAGTACTTC. It codes for CASSSNSWARKSSYEQYF.

The chain links TRBV9 to TRBJ2-3; 9 bases are a match to TRBD2. J was trimmed by 6 bases and V by 0 bases; bases with no gene match: 14. The CDR3 extends over 18 amino acids. Germline lookup yields CDR1 SGDLS and CDR2 YYNGEE. The CDR3 DNA reads as TGTGCCAGCAGCGTAGTCACAGCGGGGGGCTACCAAATGGATACGCAGTATTTT. This encodes CASSVVTAGGYQMDTQYF.

The chain uses TRBV7-9 and TRBJ2-7; the D gene is possibly TRBD1 (5 bases). V dropped 0 bases and J dropped 6 bases, with 12 bases sitting between them. The CDR3 sequence is 14 residues long. CDR1 is SEHNR, CDR2 FQNEAQ, per germline (reference sequence). The CDR3 protein is CASSLAPTASEQYF. Here the CDR3 DNA reads TGTGCCAGCAGCTTAGCGCCGACAGCCTCCGAGCAGTACTTC.

The chain uses TRBV5-1 and TRBJ2-1; the match to TRBD2 covers 10 bases. CDR1 and CDR2 from the germline V gene are SGHRS and YFSETQ. The junction had 8 bases not matched to a gene; V was cut back by 0 bases and J by 8 bases. The CDR3 is 16 residues long. In DNA, the CDR3 is TGCGCCAGCAGCTTGGGAAGGACTCTAGCGGGGGATGAGCAGTTCTTC. Amino acids: CASSLGRTLAGDEQFF. The full variable domain, rest sourced from reference TRBV5-1 and TRBJ2-1, is KAGVTQTPRYLIKTRGQQVTLSCSPISGHRSVSWYQQTPGQGLQFLFEYFSETQRNKGNFPGRFSGRQFSNSRSEMNVSTLELGDSALYLCASSLGRTLAGDEQFFGPGTRLTVL.

The V and J genes are TRBV19 and TRBJ2-3, with TRBD2 matching over 7 bases. Germline V gene lookup returns CDR1 LNHDA and CDR2 SQIVND (reference sequence). Unmatched junction bases numbered 6, after V lost 7 bases and J lost 2 bases. This CDR3 spans 14 amino acids. Here the CDR3 reads CASIPSGSTDTQYF. In DNA, the CDR3 is TGTGCCAGTATTCCTAGCGGTTCCACAGATACGCAGTATTTT.

The rearrangement uses TRBV7-2 and TRBJ2-7; D is uncertain. Trimming removed 0 bases at V and 4 bases at J, with 16 bases between. This CDR3 region has 16 residues. Germline V gene data show CDR1 as SGHTA and CDR2 as FQGNSA. The CDR3 DNA is TGTGCCAGCAGCTTAGCCTCCCGGGTTGGCAGTTACGAGCAGTACTTC. It codes for CASSLASRVGSYEQYF.

This clone came up a few times. V gene TRBV28 combines with J gene TRBJ2-2; TRBD1 matches at 8 bases. Per the germline V gene, CDR1 is MDHEN and CDR2 is SYDVKM. CDR3 length: 14 amino acids. The trim removed 5 bases at V and 5 bases at J, leaving 4 bases unmatched. The CDR3 region has the DNA TGTGCCAGCAGTACGACAGGGGATACCGGGGAGCTGTTTTTT. It specifies CASSTTGDTGELFF.

This chain links TRBV11-2 with TRBJ2-2; D unresolved. V lost 5 bases and J 1 base, leaving 5 bases between the germline ends. CDR3 size: 13 residues. The germline CDR1 and CDR2 sequences are SGHAT and FQNNGV. The CDR3, as DNA: TGTGCCAGCAGCCAACAGAACACCGGGGAGCTGTTTTTT. Encoded protein: CASSQQNTGELFF.

This clone was observed a few times. This rearrangement joins TRBV5-1 to TRBJ2-1, with 10 bases lining up with TRBD2. J lost 2 bases, V lost 3 bases, and 14 bases had no gene match. Germline loops: CDR1 SGHRS, CDR2 YFSETQ. The CDR3 extends over 19 amino acids. For the CDR3, the DNA is TGCGCCAGCAGCTCACCCGTCCCCCTAGCGGGAGAGACCTACAATGAGCAGTTCTTC. Translating it yields CASSSPVPLAGETYNEQFF.

The DNA of the CDR3 is TGTGCCAGCAGCTTAGCACAGGGGACTGAAGCTTTCTTT. Protein: CASSLAQGTEAFF. This rearrangement joins TRBV7-2 to TRBJ1-1; TRBD1 agrees at 7 bases. The CDR3 totals 13 residues. Trimming took 0 bases from V and 5 from J; bases not matched to a gene: 0. Germline V gene sequence: CDR1 SGHTA, CDR2 FQGNSA.

The chain has TRBV19 and TRBJ2-5, with a weak D call TRBD1 (6 bases). CDR1 LNHDA and CDR2 SQIVND come from the germline V gene (reference sequence). V was cut by 5 bases and J by 1 base, with 8 bases left in between. The CDR3 runs 13 residues. In nucleotides, the CDR3 is TGTGCCAGTAGTCTCAGGGGCCAAGAGACCCAGTACTTC. Amino acid sequence: CASSLRGQETQYF.

About this clone: The identical CDR3 is also encoded by other nucleotide sequences in the sample. The CDR3 region is CAWTTGGTEAFF. The CDR3 bases are TGTGCCTGGACAACGGGGGGCACTGAAGCTTTCTTT. The rearrangement uses TRBV30 and TRBJ1-1; D is perhaps TRBD1 (5 bases). Germline assignment: CDR1 GTSNPN and CDR2 SVGIG (reference sequence). The CDR3 has 12 residues. The germline V and J ends were trimmed by 4 bases and 4 bases, with 10 bases remaining between them.

This clone was counted only a few times. The chain has TRBV6-1 and TRBJ2-1; D might be TRBD1 (6 bases). Trimming left V 4 bases short and J 0 bases short, with 16 bases between. The CDR3 has 17 amino acids. Germline CDR1 reads MNHNS; CDR2 reads SASEGT. The CDR3 is CASSGLGGQLSYNEQFF. CDR3 nucleotide sequence: TGTGCCAGCAGTGGACTTGGGGGACAACTCTCCTACAATGAGCAGTTCTTC.

The V and J genes are TRBV9 and TRBJ1-2; D remains ambiguous. Germline assignment: CDR1 SGDLS and CDR2 YYNGEE. V gave up 2 bases and J gave up 3 bases, with 14 bases separating them. The CDR3 spans 15 residues. The CDR3 is CASSVGVIRDYGYTF. CDR3 coding DNA: TGTGCCAGCAGCGTGGGAGTGATCCGAGACTATGGCTACACCTTC.

This clone was seen a few times. The sample carries other DNA sequences with the same CDR3. This sequence joins TRBV18 and TRBJ2-5, with TRBD2 as a possible D gene (6 bases). Trimming removed 1 base at V and 2 bases at J, with 8 bases between. The CDR3 runs 14 residues. In germline, CDR1 is KGHSH, CDR2 LQKENI. The DNA for the CDR3 is TGTGCCAGCTCACCACGGGACTCTCAAGAGACCCAGTACTTC. It yields the protein CASSPRDSQETQYF.

This clone was seen a few times. V usage is TRBV29-1 and J usage is TRBJ2-3; possibly TRBD1 for D (7 bases). The V end lost 3 bases, the J end lost 7 bases, and 17 bases lay between the germline ends. Germline CDR1 SQVTM, CDR2 ANQGSEA. There are 14 residues in the CDR3. CDR3 sequence reads: CSVDGGTDYNTQYF. Written as DNA, the CDR3 is TGCAGCGTTGACGGAGGGACAGATTACAATACGCAGTATTTT.

This clone has just a few counts. The gene calls are TRBV9 and TRBJ2-1; perhaps TRBD2 as D (6 bases). The CDR3 sequence is 15 residues long. Germline assignment: CDR1 SGDLS and CDR2 YYNGEE. The germline V and J ends were trimmed by 1 base and 4 bases, with 12 bases remaining between them. CDR3 region: CASSVLADIYNEQFF. The DNA for the CDR3 is TGTGCCAGCAGCGTATTAGCGGACATTTACAATGAGCAGTTCTTC. The complete variable domain, with remaining parts taken from reference TRBV9 and TRBJ2-1, reads DSGVTQTPKHLITATGQRVTLRCSPRSGDLSVYWYQQSLDQGLQFLIQYYNGEERAKGNILERFSAQQFPDLHSELNLSSLELGDSALYFCASSVLADIYNEQFFGPGTRLTVL.

The chain couples TRBV29-1 to TRBJ1-5, with 7 bases identical to TRBD1. Per germline, CDR1 SQVTM and CDR2 ANQGSEA. The CDR3 extends over 13 amino acids. With 5 bases clipped from V and 5 bases from J, the junction kept 6 bases outside the gene matches. CDR3 DNA: TGCAGCGTTCAGGGACAGAGAGATCAGCCCCAGCATTTT. Protein product: CSVQGQRDQPQHF.

This clone was seen only a few times. This chain links TRBV5-4 with TRBJ2-5; 11 bases align to TRBD2. CDR1 and CDR2 from the germline V gene are SGHNT and YYREEE (reference sequence). J lost 5 bases, V lost 0 bases, and 6 bases had no gene match. The CDR3 sequence is 16 residues long. The DNA of the CDR3 is TGTGCCAGCAGCTTGGGTCTAGCGGGGGGTAGTGAGACCCAGTACTTC. It yields the protein CASSLGLAGGSETQYF.

The V call is TRBV11-2, the J call TRBJ1-1; possibly TRBD1 for D (5 bases). Germline assignment: CDR1 SGHAT and CDR2 FQNNGV. V gave up 6 bases and J gave up 0 bases, with 14 bases separating them. CDR3 length: 15 amino acids. The CDR3: CASRDLRGLNTEAFF. Here the CDR3 DNA reads TGTGCCAGCAGGGATTTAAGGGGTCTGAACACTGAAGCTTTCTTT.

The sample holds a few counts of this clone. V is TRBV7-2 and J is TRBJ2-5, with 8 bases lining up with TRBD2. Trimming at V came to 8 bases and at J to 4 bases, leaving 9 bases not matched to a gene. Germline lookup yields CDR1 SGHTA and CDR2 FQGNSA. The CDR3 runs 14 residues. The CDR3 DNA is TGTGCCAGCCGGATTTCCGGGGGGGTAGAGACCCAGTACTTC. Its translation is CASRISGGVETQYF.

This clone showed up just a few times. This sequence joins TRBV4-2 and TRBJ2-2; 9 bases align to TRBD2. The V gene end was trimmed by 4 bases and the J gene end by 1 base; junction bases not matched to a gene: 4. The CDR3 runs to 16 residues. The V gene's germline CDR1 is LGHNA and CDR2 YNFKEQ. CDR3 DNA: TGTGCCAGCAGCCCGGTAGCGGGAGTGAACACCGGGGAGCTGTTTTTT. Translating it yields CASSPVAGVNTGELFF.

The sample holds a few counts of this clone. The chain is built from TRBV7-9 and TRBJ2-1; 13 bases are a match to TRBD2. The junction had 4 bases not matched to a gene; V was cut back by 7 bases and J by 4 bases. The germline gives CDR1 SEHNR, CDR2 FQNEAQ (reference sequence). The CDR3 extends over 15 amino acids. The DNA for the CDR3 is TGTGCCAGCAAAGGACTAGCGGGAGCGTACAATGAGCAGTTCTTC. Protein: CASKGLAGAYNEQFF. Complete variable domain (other parts from reference TRBV7-9 and TRBJ2-1): DTGVSQNPRHKITKRGQNVTFRCDPISEHNRLYWYRQTLGQGPEFLTYFQNEAQLEKSRLLSDRFSAERPKGSFSTLEIQRTEQGDSAMYLCASKGLAGAYNEQFFGPGTRLTVL.

The V and J genes are TRBV18 and TRBJ1-4; no reliable D call. Trimming cost V 3 bases and J 7 bases, with 6 bases left between them. Germline V CDR1 and CDR2: KGHSH, LQKENI. This CDR3 contains 12 residues. The CDR3 DNA is TGTGCCAGCTCACCGGTCGGTGAAAAACTGTTTTTT. Its protein product is CASSPVGEKLFF.